Listed below are T cell receptor beta chains from one sample, sequenced in a study of blood T cell repertoires in COVID-19. Sequencing used immunoSEQ multiplex PCR; TCRdb keeps in-frame clones, though not all of them. The sample shows 130,000 or so clones, 82% of them seen only once. Sequencing was carried out using peripheral blood. The receptor source for this set is a woman aged 70 to 79 with acute or convalescent COVID-19. CDR3s include the opening cysteine and the closing phenylalanine or tryptophan. Fields, in order: D gene, J gene, clone size, V gene, CDR3 DNA, CDR3 protein. The D gene is left open where the match is weak. Some rows have no size entry. The others give once, few or many, or a class for an expanded clone.

d_call: TRBD1; j_call: TRBJ1-6; clone_size: -; v_call: TRBV5-6; cdr3_nt: TGTGCCAGCAGCCCGACAGGGGGTAAGAATTCACCCCTCCACTTT; cdr3_aa: CASSPTGGKNSPLHF
d_call: -; j_call: TRBJ2-3; clone_size: -; v_call: TRBV5-6; cdr3_nt: TGTGCCAGCAGCCCCGGCCTTTCGCGAGGGGGAGATACGCAGTATTTT; cdr3_aa: CASSPGLSRGGDTQYF
d_call: -; j_call: TRBJ2-3; clone_size: -; v_call: TRBV6-2/TRBV6-3; cdr3_nt: TGTGCCAGCAGTATTAGACAGGCCAGCACAGATACGCAGTATTTT; cdr3_aa: CASSIRQASTDTQYF
d_call: TRBD1; j_call: TRBJ2-3; clone_size: -; v_call: TRBV5-1; cdr3_nt: TGCGCCAGCAGCTGGGGACAGGGTTTGGCCACAGATACGCAGTATTTT; cdr3_aa: CASSWGQGLATDTQYF
d_call: TRBD1; j_call: TRBJ2-2; clone_size: -; v_call: TRBV5-1; cdr3_nt: TGCGCCAGCAGCTTGGACGGGACAGCTTTAGCCGGGGAGCTGTTTTTT; cdr3_aa: CASSLDGTALAGELFF
d_call: -; j_call: TRBJ1-2; clone_size: -; v_call: TRBV29-1; cdr3_nt: TGCAGCGTTGCAGCGATTGATGGCTACACCTTC; cdr3_aa: CSVAAIDGYTF
d_call: -; j_call: TRBJ2-1; clone_size: -; v_call: TRBV12-3/TRBV12-4; cdr3_nt: TGTGCCAGCAGACAGCACAATGAGCAGTTCTTC; cdr3_aa: CASRQHNEQFF
d_call: TRBD1; j_call: TRBJ1-5; clone_size: -; v_call: TRBV16; cdr3_nt: TGTGCCAGCAGCCATTCCGGGACAGGTTCTAATCAGCCCCAGCATTTT; cdr3_aa: CASSHSGTGSNQPQHF
d_call: -; j_call: TRBJ1-6; clone_size: -; v_call: TRBV10-3; cdr3_nt: TGTGCCATCAGTGAGCGTTTAGGGACTTCAGTGCCGAATTCACCCCTCCACTTT; cdr3_aa: CAISERLGTSVPNSPLHF
d_call: TRBD2; j_call: TRBJ2-5; clone_size: -; v_call: TRBV5-1; cdr3_nt: TGCGCCAGCAACAATCCAACGGGAGGGGCCCAGTACTTC; cdr3_aa: CASNNPTGGAQYF
d_call: TRBD2; j_call: TRBJ2-4; clone_size: -; v_call: TRBV4-2; cdr3_nt: TGTGCCAGCAGCCAAGATCTGCCCAGGGCGGGGGACATTCAGTACTTC; cdr3_aa: CASSQDLPRAGDIQYF
d_call: TRBD1; j_call: TRBJ1-6; clone_size: -; v_call: TRBV7-2; cdr3_nt: TGTGCCAGCAGCAAGGGGACAGGGGGAAATTCACCCCTCCACTTT; cdr3_aa: CASSKGTGGNSPLHF
d_call: -; j_call: TRBJ2-4; clone_size: -; v_call: TRBV3-1/TRBV3-2; cdr3_nt: TGTGCCAGCAGCCAAGAGAGGGCCAGGGGAATCATTCAGTACTTC; cdr3_aa: CASSQERARGIIQYF
d_call: -; j_call: TRBJ2-1; clone_size: -; v_call: TRBV4-3; cdr3_nt: TGCGCCAGCAGCCAAGACAGGGTGACCTTCAATGAGCAGTTCTTC; cdr3_aa: CASSQDRVTFNEQFF
d_call: -; j_call: TRBJ1-5; clone_size: -; v_call: TRBV21-1; cdr3_nt: TGTGCCAGCAGCAAAGTTTGGCAGGGGAATCAGCCCCAGCATTTT; cdr3_aa: CASSKVWQGNQPQHF
d_call: TRBD2; j_call: TRBJ2-2; clone_size: -; v_call: TRBV19; cdr3_nt: TGTGCCAGTAGCGCGCGGGGGGCAGGGCCCGGGGAGCTGTTTTTT; cdr3_aa: CASSARGAGPGELFF
d_call: -; j_call: TRBJ2-4; clone_size: once; v_call: TRBV6-2/TRBV6-3; cdr3_nt: TGTGCCAGCAGTTACCCACACCGGGCCCGGGGGAGCATTCAGTACTTC; cdr3_aa: CASSYPHRARGSIQYF
d_call: -; j_call: TRBJ1-5; clone_size: -; v_call: TRBV10-3; cdr3_nt: TGTGCCATCGGGGACGGGGACTATCAGCCCCAGCATTTT; cdr3_aa: CAIGDGDYQPQHF
d_call: -; j_call: TRBJ2-1; clone_size: few; v_call: TRBV5-5; cdr3_nt: TGTGCCAGCAGCCCCAGTAATGCCAACAATGAGCAGTTCTTC; cdr3_aa: CASSPSNANNEQFF
d_call: -; j_call: TRBJ1-1; clone_size: -; v_call: TRBV11-2; cdr3_nt: TGTGCCAGCAGCTACAGAACCGGTACTGAAGCTTTCTTT; cdr3_aa: CASSYRTGTEAFF
d_call: -; j_call: TRBJ2-3; clone_size: -; v_call: TRBV24-1; cdr3_nt: TGTGCCACCAGTGATTACCCGGACAGTTCCACAGATACGCAGTATTTT; cdr3_aa: CATSDYPDSSTDTQYF
d_call: -; j_call: TRBJ2-3; clone_size: -; v_call: TRBV5-1; cdr3_nt: TGCGCCAGCAGTCTACAGGCAGCAGATACGCAGTATTTT; cdr3_aa: CASSLQAADTQYF
d_call: -; j_call: TRBJ1-4; clone_size: few; v_call: TRBV28; cdr3_nt: TGTGCCAGCAGTACACAGGGAGGGAAACTGTTTTTT; cdr3_aa: CASSTQGGKLFF
d_call: -; j_call: TRBJ1-6; clone_size: few; v_call: TRBV7-8; cdr3_nt: TGTGCCAGCAGCCCGAGGGGGGGGCAGACACCCCTCCACTTT; cdr3_aa: CASSPRGGQTPLHF
d_call: TRBD1; j_call: TRBJ1-2; clone_size: -; v_call: TRBV5-4; cdr3_nt: TGTGCCAGCAGCCCGTTACAGGGGGCAGCATATGGCTACACCTTC; cdr3_aa: CASSPLQGAAYGYTF
d_call: -; j_call: TRBJ1-2; clone_size: few; v_call: TRBV19; cdr3_nt: TGTGCCAGTTCTATCGGGCCCAGGGGAGGCTACACCTTC; cdr3_aa: CASSIGPRGGYTF
d_call: -; j_call: TRBJ1-2; clone_size: -; v_call: TRBV14; cdr3_nt: TGTGCCAGCAGCCAAGACAGGTTGGTCGGATATGGCTACACCTTC; cdr3_aa: CASSQDRLVGYGYTF
d_call: TRBD1; j_call: TRBJ1-1; clone_size: -; v_call: TRBV6-5; cdr3_nt: TGTGCCAGCAGCCGGACAGGGAGGAACACTGAAGCTTTCTTT; cdr3_aa: CASSRTGRNTEAFF
d_call: -; j_call: TRBJ2-3; clone_size: once; v_call: TRBV2; cdr3_nt: TGTGCCAGCAGTGAAGTCGACACCTACACAGATACGCAGTATTTT; cdr3_aa: CASSEVDTYTDTQYF
d_call: -; j_call: TRBJ1-4; clone_size: -; v_call: TRBV4-1; cdr3_nt: TGCGCCAGCAGCCAAGGGGGGGGTCGGCTTCGAGGGGAGTTTGAAAAACTGTTTTTT; cdr3_aa: CASSQGGGRLRGEFEKLFF
d_call: TRBD2; j_call: TRBJ2-1; clone_size: -; v_call: TRBV3-1/TRBV3-2; cdr3_nt: TGTGCCAGCAGCCCCCGGACTAGCGTTCTTTTCTATGAGCAGTTCTTC; cdr3_aa: CASSPRTSVLFYEQFF
d_call: -; j_call: TRBJ1-2; clone_size: -; v_call: TRBV11-2; cdr3_nt: TGTGCCAGCAGCTACAGGCCTCGGGTTAACTATGGCTACACCTTC; cdr3_aa: CASSYRPRVNYGYTF
d_call: TRBD1; j_call: TRBJ1-5; clone_size: -; v_call: TRBV2; cdr3_nt: TGTGCCAGCAGCGGGCAGGACAGGGTGGGCAATCAGCCCCAGCATTTT; cdr3_aa: CASSGQDRVGNQPQHF
d_call: -; j_call: TRBJ1-2; clone_size: -; v_call: TRBV6-5; cdr3_nt: TGTGCCAGCAGGGCTGCGCAGGGGGGCTACACCTTC; cdr3_aa: CASRAAQGGYTF
d_call: -; j_call: TRBJ1-2; clone_size: -; v_call: TRBV19; cdr3_nt: TGTGCCAGTAGCTCCCTGAGGGCCTCTAACTATGGCTACACCTTC; cdr3_aa: CASSSLRASNYGYTF
d_call: TRBD1; j_call: TRBJ2-4; clone_size: -; v_call: TRBV30; cdr3_nt: TGTGCCTGGGAGGACAGGGGGCGATCAAACATTCAGTACTTC; cdr3_aa: CAWEDRGRSNIQYF
d_call: TRBD1; j_call: TRBJ2-3; clone_size: -; v_call: TRBV18; cdr3_nt: TGTGCCAGCTCACCAAGCCGGACAGGGGATACGCAGTATTTT; cdr3_aa: CASSPSRTGDTQYF
d_call: -; j_call: TRBJ1-1; clone_size: -; v_call: TRBV2; cdr3_nt: TGTGCCAGCATCAGGGGACCCACTGAAGCTTTCTTT; cdr3_aa: CASIRGPTEAFF
d_call: TRBD1; j_call: TRBJ1-5; clone_size: -; v_call: TRBV6-1; cdr3_nt: TGTGCCAGCGAGATTGAGGACAGGAGCAATCAGCCCCAGCATTTT; cdr3_aa: CASEIEDRSNQPQHF
d_call: -; j_call: TRBJ1-2; clone_size: -; v_call: TRBV19; cdr3_nt: TGTGCCAGTATGTCAGGGAACTATGGCTACACCTTC; cdr3_aa: CASMSGNYGYTF